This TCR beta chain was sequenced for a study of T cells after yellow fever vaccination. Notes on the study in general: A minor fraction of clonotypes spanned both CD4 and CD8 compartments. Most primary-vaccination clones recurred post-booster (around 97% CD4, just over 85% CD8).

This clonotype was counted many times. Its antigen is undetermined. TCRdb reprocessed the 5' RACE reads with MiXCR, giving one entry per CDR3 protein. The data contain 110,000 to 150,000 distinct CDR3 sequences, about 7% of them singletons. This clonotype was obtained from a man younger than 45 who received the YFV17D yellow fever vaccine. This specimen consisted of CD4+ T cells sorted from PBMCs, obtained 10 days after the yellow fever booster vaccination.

The CDR3 nucleotides read TGTGCCAGCAGCCAAGAGGCGACAGATACGCAGTATTTT. This codes for CASSQEATDTQYF. V is TRBV4-2 and J is TRBJ2-3; no clear D. Trimming removed 0 bases from V and 3 bases from J, with 4 bases in between. Germline V gives CDR1 LGHNA, CDR2 YNFKEQ. This CDR3 region has 13 residues.